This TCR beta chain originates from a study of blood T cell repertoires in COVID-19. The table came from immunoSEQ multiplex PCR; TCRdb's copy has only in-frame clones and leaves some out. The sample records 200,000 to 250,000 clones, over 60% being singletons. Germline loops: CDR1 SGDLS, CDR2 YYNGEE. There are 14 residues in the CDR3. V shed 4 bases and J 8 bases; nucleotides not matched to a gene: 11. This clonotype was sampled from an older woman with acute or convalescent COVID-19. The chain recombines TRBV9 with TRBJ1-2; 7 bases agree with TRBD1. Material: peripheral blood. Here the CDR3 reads CASSPQQGTGGYTF. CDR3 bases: TGTGCCAGCAGCCCCCAACAGGGGACCGGGGGCTACACCTTC.